What follows are 8 T cell receptor beta chains derived from one specimen sequenced in a study of T cell responses to AZD1222 COVID-19 vaccine. Produced via immunoSEQ multiplex PCR; TCRdb's table is partial and in-frame only. The sample includes more than 100,000 clones, 92% of them seen just once. Sequenced material: peripheral blood, taken on day 0 of AZD1222 vaccination. The receptors derive from an adult in good health.

This chain connects TRBV19 to TRBJ1-1, with 9 bases that match TRBD1. This CDR3 is 14 amino acids long. CDR1 is LNHDA and CDR2 is SQIVND in the germline V gene (reference sequence). V was clipped by 4 bases and J by 6 bases; unmatched bases: 6. This CDR3 reads CASSRTQGAAEAFF. The CDR3 DNA reads TGTGCCAGTAGTAGGACACAGGGGGCGGCTGAAGCTTTCTTT.

The V call is TRBV7-2, the J call TRBJ2-3, with 9 bases identical to TRBD2. The V segment lost 3 bases and the J segment 0 bases; nucleotides outside the gene matches: 13. This CDR3 is built from 19 residues. The germline V gene encodes CDR1 SGHTA and CDR2 FQGNSA. The CDR3 DNA follows: TGTGCCAGCAGCTTTCGGCGCGGGGGGGCCCATCTTAGCACAGATACGCAGTATTTT. It yields the protein CASSFRRGGAHLSTDTQYF.

The chain employs TRBV4-3 and TRBJ1-6; D possibly corresponds to TRBD1 (6 bases). Trimming took off 1 base at V and 8 bases at J, with 12 bases between the two ends. CDR1 LGHNA and CDR2 YSLEER come from the germline V gene. The CDR3 consists of 15 residues. CDR3 protein: CASSQGRDTYSPLHF. The DNA of the CDR3 is TGCGCCAGCAGCCAAGGCCGGGACACCTATTCACCCCTCCACTTT.

The gene calls are TRBV18 and TRBJ2-2; D may correspond to TRBD1 or TRBD2 (5 bases each). V was shortened by 5 bases and J by 0 bases, with 13 bases between the two germline ends. Germline V gives CDR1 KGHSH, CDR2 LQKENI. This CDR3 region has 16 residues. The CDR3 bases are TGTGCCAGCTCATCGACCGGGACCGCGAACACCGGGGAGCTGTTTTTT. It yields the protein CASSSTGTANTGELFF.

This sequence joins TRBV6-2 or TRBV6-3 and TRBJ1-1; D is undetermined. The CDR3 contains 14 residues. The germline CDR1 and CDR2 sequences are MNHEY and SVGEGT. The V end was cut by 0 bases, the J end by 7 bases, with 12 bases between. CDR3 residues: CASSYSIGRGEAFF. For the CDR3, the DNA is TGTGCCAGCAGTTACTCGATTGGGCGGGGTGAAGCTTTCTTT.

This chain uses TRBV18 with TRBJ1-6; D might be TRBD1 (5 bases). In germline, CDR1 is KGHSH, CDR2 LQKENI. Trimming cost V 2 bases and J 7 bases, with 9 bases left between them. The CDR3 spans 14 residues. CDR3 in DNA: TGTGCCAGCTCACCATCCAGGGCCAATTCACCCCTCCACTTT. Its translation is CASSPSRANSPLHF.

This chain uses TRBV28 with TRBJ1-2; D uncertain. This CDR3 comprises 13 residues. The ends were cut back, 3 bases at V and 4 bases at J, with 9 bases in the middle. Germline V CDR1 and CDR2: MDHEN, SYDVKM. In nucleotides, the CDR3 is TGTGCCAGCAGTTTGGGGAGGGTCTATGGCTACACCTTC. Amino acid sequence: CASSLGRVYGYTF.

This rearrangement joins TRBV7-9 to TRBJ2-1; D may correspond to TRBD1 or TRBD2 (7 bases each). Germline V gene lookup returns CDR1 SEHNR and CDR2 FQNEAQ (reference sequence). V was pared by 0 bases and J by 8 bases, with 20 bases between. The CDR3 extends over 17 amino acids. CDR3 region: CASSLAQGGGADHEQFF. The CDR3 nucleotides are TGTGCCAGCAGCTTAGCACAGGGAGGGGGCGCGGATCATGAGCAGTTCTTC.